Presented here are 27 T cell receptor beta chains from one specimen sequenced in a study of response to subunit inactivated influenza vaccine. TCRdb processed the RT-PCR reads anew with MiXCR; each CDR3 protein has one entry. The repertoire holds about 170,000 distinct CDR3 sequences, with approximately 12% as singletons. The same data also went into a second study, on T cells expressing NK-cell markers. As that study records: TCR beta libraries carry UMIs added by 5'RACE template switching.

Source: CD8+ T cells sorted from PBMCs, taken 11 to 12 days after vaccination. These receptors all come from a man in his fifties or sixties who received an inactivated influenza vaccine.

This clonotype appeared many times. The junction departs from germline at one end; a sequencing error may be responsible. V gene TRBV4-1 combines with J gene TRBJ1-5; 7 bases line up with TRBD1. CDR3 length equals 14 residues. Germline assignment: CDR1 MGHRA and CDR2 YSYEKL. The CDR3 protein is CASSQDPGTDLVTF. CDR3 DNA: TGCGCCAGCAGCCAAGACCCGGGGACAGACCTCGTGACCTTT.

Notes on this clonotype: A much larger clone sits a single nucleotide away, making a read error possible. V and J are TRBV29-1 and TRBJ2-2; weak D call: TRBD2 (5 bases). This CDR3 spans 11 amino acids. Germline CDR1 and CDR2: SQVTM and ANQGSEA. The CDR3 loop reads CSGLVTGVLFF. The CDR3 DNA sequence: TGCAGCGGCCTAGTAACCGGGGTGCTGTTTTTT.

This chain uses TRBV11-2 with TRBJ2-5; a weak D match, TRBD1 (6 bases). V shed 1 base and J shed 2 bases, with 11 bases lying between them. CDR3 length: 15 amino acids. Germline values: CDR1 SGHAT, CDR2 FQNNGV. The CDR3 DNA is TGTGCCAGCAGCTTAGGCCAGGGGTCTCAAGAGACCCAGTACTTC. It translates to CASSLGQGSQETQYF.

The chain employs TRBV2 and TRBJ2-7; tentatively, D is TRBD2 (5 bases). Germline lookup yields CDR1 SNHLY and CDR2 FYNNEI. Trimming stripped 4 bases from V and 2 bases from J, with 15 bases between. This CDR3 region has 15 residues. CDR3 region: CASSVGSWGAYEQYF. The CDR3 DNA sequence: TGTGCCAGCAGTGTCGGCTCATGGGGAGCCTACGAGCAGTACTTC.

This sequence joins TRBV20-1 and TRBJ2-7; 9 bases align to TRBD1. This CDR3 is 13 amino acids long. CDR1 and CDR2 from the germline V gene are DFQATT and SNEGSKA (reference sequence). V was clipped by 6 bases and J by 4 bases; unmatched bases: 7. CDR3 DNA sequence: TGCAGTGCCGACGGGACAGGGTGGTACGAGCAGTACTTC. Its protein product is CSADGTGWYEQYF.

This clonotype was seen a few times. The gene calls are TRBV28 and TRBJ2-7; tentative D call: TRBD1 (6 bases). Germline V lookup: CDR1 MDHEN, CDR2 SYDVKM. The CDR3 consists of 14 residues. The V end was cut by 4 bases, the J end by 3 bases, with 13 bases between. The CDR3 DNA sequence: TGTGCCAGCAGTTGGACAGCCATACGCTACGAGCAGTACTTC. Its protein is CASSWTAIRYEQYF.

This clonotype was counted only a few times. This chain connects TRBV20-1 to TRBJ1-4; unclear D gene. CDR1 is DFQATT, CDR2 SNEGSKA, per germline (reference sequence). With 6 bases removed from V and 0 bases from J, the gap between germline ends came to 8 bases. The CDR3 has 13 residues. CDR3 sequence: CSARGATNEKLFF. DNA for the CDR3: TGCAGTGCCCGCGGTGCAACTAATGAAAAACTGTTTTTT.

This clonotype was observed a few times. The V gene is TRBV5-5, the J gene TRBJ2-1; D not certain. V was pared by 2 bases and J by 4 bases, with 16 bases between. CDR1 SGHKS and CDR2 YYEKEE come from the germline V gene (reference sequence). The CDR3 covers 16 residues. CDR3 sequence: CASSLYTTTYYNEQFF. The CDR3 DNA sequence: TGTGCCAGCAGCTTATACACCACGACGTATTACAATGAGCAGTTCTTC.

This clonotype was found a few times. The chain has TRBV24-1 and TRBJ2-1; 14 bases are shared with TRBD2. The V and J ends lost 3 bases and 4 bases, in that order; junction bases with no gene match: 7. This CDR3 has 18 residues. Germline loops: CDR1 KGHDR, CDR2 SFDVKD. The CDR3 DNA reads TGTGCCACCAGTGATCACAAGACTAGCGGGAGGGGGTACAATGAGCAGTTCTTC. As protein: CATSDHKTSGRGYNEQFF.

This clonotype has just a few counts. For the CDR3, the DNA is TGTGCCAGCAGTTTAAACCTCCCGGCCAGGACGTATGGCTACACCTTC. Translating it yields CASSLNLPARTYGYTF. The gene calls are TRBV12-3 or TRBV12-4 and TRBJ1-2; unclear D gene. V shed 2 bases and J shed 5 bases, with 18 bases lying between them. CDR3 size: 16 residues.

In this sample, this clonotype turned up a few times. The gene calls are TRBV28 and TRBJ2-7; D gene ambiguous. The CDR3 totals 13 residues. V lost 2 bases, J lost 2 bases, and 7 bases lay in between. Germline assignment: CDR1 MDHEN and CDR2 SYDVKM. CDR3 nucleotide sequence: TGTGCCAGCAGTTTAGAAGCAGCCTACGAGCAGTACTTC. Protein: CASSLEAAYEQYF.

The chain combines TRBV9 with TRBJ2-1, with a weak D call TRBD1 (7 bases). The germline CDR1 and CDR2 sequences are SGDLS and YYNGEE. The germline V and J ends were trimmed by 3 bases and 8 bases, with 18 bases remaining between them. CDR3 length equals 15 residues. This chain's CDR3 is CASSGPGDSGYEQFF. CDR3 in DNA: TGTGCCAGCAGCGGGCCGGGGGACAGTGGCTATGAGCAGTTCTTC.

This sequence joins TRBV6-6 and TRBJ2-3; TRBD1 is a possible D gene (5 bases). V was pared by 7 bases and J by 2 bases, with 10 bases between. The CDR3 is 13 amino acids. Germline V gives CDR1 MNHNY, CDR2 SVGAGI (reference sequence). The CDR3 sequence is CASKGHITDTQYF. CDR3 DNA sequence: TGTGCCAGCAAAGGACACATCACAGATACGCAGTATTTT.

This clonotype has only a few counts. The chain combines TRBV20-1 with TRBJ2-4; 10 bases agree with TRBD2. CDR1 and CDR2 (germline): DFQATT, SNEGSKA (reference sequence). Trimming removed 4 bases from V and 7 bases from J; junction bases left unmatched: 4. CDR3 size: 13 residues. CDR3 DNA: TGCAGTGCTAAAAGCGGGAGGGCCAACATTCAGTACTTC. This gives the protein CSAKSGRANIQYF.

This clonotype was detected only once. V usage is TRBV28 and J usage is TRBJ1-2; 7 bases line up with TRBD1. CDR1 and CDR2 (germline): MDHEN, SYDVKM. The CDR3 runs to 13 residues. The junction had 5 bases not matched to a gene; V was cut back by 6 bases and J by 4 bases. The CDR3 protein is CASRKQGFYGYTF. The CDR3 DNA follows: TGTGCCAGCAGAAAACAGGGGTTCTATGGCTACACCTTC.

This chain joins TRBV27 and TRBJ1-1; no clear D. Per the germline V gene, CDR1 is MNHEY and CDR2 is SMNVEV (reference sequence). The V and J ends lost 6 bases and 3 bases respectively, with 20 bases between them. CDR3 size: 16 residues. The CDR3 protein is CASSHLTPTGDTEAFF. The CDR3 DNA is TGTGCCAGCAGCCACCTGACACCAACTGGGGACACTGAAGCTTTCTTT.

This clonotype has at least ten counts. The rearrangement links TRBV20-1 to TRBJ2-1, with 12 positions matching TRBD2. The junction had 8 bases not matched to a gene; V was cut back by 2 bases and J by 9 bases. Per the germline V gene, CDR1 is DFQATT and CDR2 is SNEGSKA (reference sequence). The CDR3 has 15 residues. The CDR3 is CSARLTPGLAGEQFF. As DNA, the CDR3 is TGCAGTGCTAGACTTACTCCGGGACTAGCGGGTGAGCAGTTCTTC.

The table lists this clonotype with a few counts. The chain couples TRBV29-1 to TRBJ2-3; tentatively, D is TRBD2 (6 bases). V dropped 5 bases and J dropped 1 base, with 13 bases sitting between them. The V gene's germline CDR1 is SQVTM and CDR2 ANQGSEA. This CDR3 contains 14 residues. CDR3 in amino acids: CSVRSSGRTDTQYF. CDR3 DNA sequence: TGCAGCGTTCGGTCCAGCGGGCGCACAGATACGCAGTATTTT.

This rearrangement joins TRBV27 to TRBJ2-5; perhaps TRBD2 as D (5 bases). Per the germline V gene, CDR1 is MNHEY and CDR2 is SMNVEV (reference sequence). This CDR3 spans 15 amino acids. The germline V and J ends were trimmed by 8 bases and 5 bases, with 21 bases remaining between them. This CDR3 is CASSSLEAPAETQYF. The CDR3 DNA follows: TGTGCCAGCTCCTCCCTGGAGGCCCCGGCGGAGACCCAGTACTTC.

This clonotype appeared a few times. The V gene is TRBV12-3 or TRBV12-4, the J gene TRBJ2-2, with D maybe TRBD2 (6 bases). The V end lost 5 bases, the J end lost 7 bases, and 17 bases lay between the germline ends. The CDR3 extends over 15 amino acids. The CDR3 loop reads CASSPSGTPFGELFF. CDR3 DNA sequence: TGTGCCAGCAGTCCCTCCGGGACTCCCTTCGGGGAGCTGTTTTTT.

This clonotype occurred a few times. J is TRBJ2-2 and V is TRBV28, with 11 bases identical to TRBD1. CDR1 MDHEN and CDR2 SYDVKM come from the germline V gene. The CDR3 covers 16 residues. Losses at the gene ends were 3 bases for V and 7 bases for J; bases not matched to a gene: 7. Written as DNA, the CDR3 is TGTGCCAGCAGTTTTCACGGGACAGGGGGTCACGGGGAGCTGTTTTTT. It encodes CASSFHGTGGHGELFF.

This clonotype was seen more than once but under ten times. The chain is built from TRBV4-1 and TRBJ2-1; D call uncertain. The V end lost 0 bases, the J end lost 9 bases, and 12 bases lay between the germline ends. The CDR3 runs to 14 residues. Germline lookup yields CDR1 MGHRA and CDR2 YSYEKL. The CDR3 DNA follows: TGCGCCAGCAGCCAAGAGGGAAAGGAAGCTGAGCAGTTCTTC. It encodes CASSQEGKEAEQFF.

This clonotype has ten or more counts. The chain recombines TRBV3-1 with TRBJ2-7; D is perhaps TRBD1 (6 bases). Deletions cut 5 bases from V and 3 bases from J, with 8 bases between. Germline lookup yields CDR1 LGHDT and CDR2 YNNKEL (reference sequence). The CDR3 extends over 12 amino acids. The chain's CDR3 is CASSADSYEQYF. CDR3 in DNA: TGTGCCAGCAGCGCGGACAGCTACGAGCAGTACTTC.

The V call is TRBV9, the J call TRBJ2-1; TRBD2 agrees at 12 bases. The CDR3 length is 18 residues. Trimming removed 7 bases from V and 1 base from J; junction bases left unmatched: 12. CDR1 is SGDLS and CDR2 is YYNGEE in the germline V gene. DNA for the CDR3: TGTGCCAGCGGGTCGCGGACTAGCGGGGTTTTATCCTACAATGAGCAGTTCTTC. It is translated as CASGSRTSGVLSYNEQFF. Variable domain in full (rest from reference TRBV9 and TRBJ2-1): DSGVTQTPKHLITATGQRVTLRCSPRSGDLSVYWYQQSLDQGLQFLIQYYNGEERAKGNILERFSAQQFPDLHSELNLSSLELGDSALYFCASGSRTSGVLSYNEQFFGPGTRLTVL.

This clonotype was observed at least ten times. This chain joins TRBV5-6 and TRBJ2-1; TRBD2 matches 9 bases. The V gene's germline CDR1 is SGHDT and CDR2 YYEEEE. V shed 0 bases and J 9 bases; nucleotides not matched to a gene: 4. This CDR3 region has 14 residues. The CDR3 loop reads CASSLASGIVEQFF. CDR3 sequence (DNA): TGTGCCAGCAGCTTGGCTAGCGGGATAGTTGAGCAGTTCTTC.

There are many counts of this clonotype. The chain uses TRBV15 and TRBJ1-4; D remains ambiguous. V gave up 0 bases and J gave up 5 bases, with 1 base separating them. CDR1 LNHNV and CDR2 YYDKDF come from the germline V gene (reference sequence). CDR3 length: 12 residues. The CDR3 region is CATSRENEKLFF. The CDR3 DNA is TGTGCCACCAGCAGAGAAAATGAAAAACTGTTTTTT.

This clonotype was detected only a few times. V gene TRBV3-1 combines with J gene TRBJ2-5; 7 nucleotides line up with TRBD1. The CDR3 length is 16 residues. V lost 0 bases and J lost 7; bases outside the gene matches: 11. Per germline, CDR1 LGHDT and CDR2 YNNKEL (reference sequence). In DNA form, the CDR3 reads TGTGCCAGCAGCCAAGATTCCAAGGGGGCTATCGGGACCCAGTACTTC. Amino acids: CASSQDSKGAIGTQYF.